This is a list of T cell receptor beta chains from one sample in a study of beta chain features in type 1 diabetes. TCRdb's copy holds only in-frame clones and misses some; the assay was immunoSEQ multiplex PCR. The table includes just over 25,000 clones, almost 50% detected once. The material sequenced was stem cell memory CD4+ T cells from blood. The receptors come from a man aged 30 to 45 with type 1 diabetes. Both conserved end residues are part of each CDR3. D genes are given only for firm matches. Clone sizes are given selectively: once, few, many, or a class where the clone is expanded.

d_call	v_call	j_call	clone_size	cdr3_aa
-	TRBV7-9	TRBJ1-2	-	CASSLGAGDTYGYTF
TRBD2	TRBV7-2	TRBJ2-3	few	CASSKGSGVTNTQYF
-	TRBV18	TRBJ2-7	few	CASSPPQGAASGKREQYF
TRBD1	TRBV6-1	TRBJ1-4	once	CASNPQGIGEKLFF
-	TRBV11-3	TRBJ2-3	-	CASSLRRQVVDTQYF
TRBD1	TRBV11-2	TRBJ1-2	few	CASSPLQQGLGYGYTF
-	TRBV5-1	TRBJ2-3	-	CASRKGYGGREADTQYF
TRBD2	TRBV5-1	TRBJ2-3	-	CASSQSGLAGASTDTQYF
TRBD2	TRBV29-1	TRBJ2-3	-	CSVVTSGKRDTQYF
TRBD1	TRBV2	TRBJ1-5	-	CASSGTGGRQPQHF
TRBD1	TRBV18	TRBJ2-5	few	CASSPDRGETQYF
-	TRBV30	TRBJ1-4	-	CAWSVRAGREKLFF
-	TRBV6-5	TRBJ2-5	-	CASRGQRWETQYF
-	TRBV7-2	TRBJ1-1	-	CASSLEGPGNTEAFF
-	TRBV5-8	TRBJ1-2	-	CASSPRVDYGYTF
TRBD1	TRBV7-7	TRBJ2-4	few	CASSLGGRGRTKNIQYF
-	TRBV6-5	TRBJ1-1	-	CASSYTQTGPTEAFF
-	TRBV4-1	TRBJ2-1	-	CASSRGGIQGGEQFF
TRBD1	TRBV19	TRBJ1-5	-	CASSLGTGLNQPQHF
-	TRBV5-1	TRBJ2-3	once	CASSLRPQGSTDTQYF
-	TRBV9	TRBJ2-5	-	CASSVGGRMGETQYF
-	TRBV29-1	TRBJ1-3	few	CSVFTGSGNTIYF
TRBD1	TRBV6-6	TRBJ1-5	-	CASRTGSMPQHF
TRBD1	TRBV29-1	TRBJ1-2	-	CSVDSGTGALYGYTF
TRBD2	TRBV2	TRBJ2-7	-	CASSAGAGGSYEQYF
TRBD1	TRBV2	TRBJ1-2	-	CASSPGGDRDYGYTF
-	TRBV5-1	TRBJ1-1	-	CASSADGQNTEAFF
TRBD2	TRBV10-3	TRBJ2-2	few	CAISGASGGNTGELFF
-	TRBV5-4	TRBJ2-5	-	CASSRGTETQYF
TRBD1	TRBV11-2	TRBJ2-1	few	CASSPRTGYNEQFF
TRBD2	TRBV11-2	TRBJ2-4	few	CASSPRGVAKNIQYF
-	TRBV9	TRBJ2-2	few	CASSVEVPGPGELFF
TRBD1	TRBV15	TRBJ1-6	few	CATSRDRGQGNSPLHF
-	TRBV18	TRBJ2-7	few	CASSSGVGDWDEQYF
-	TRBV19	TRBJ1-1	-	CASSIIGRNTEAFF
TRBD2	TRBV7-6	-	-	CASSSPGVAGDEQYF
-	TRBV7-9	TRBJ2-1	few	CASTRGSSYNEQFF
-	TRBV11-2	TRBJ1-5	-	CASSLNRNQPQHF
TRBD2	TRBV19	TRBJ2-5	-	CASSMSGRSYQETQYF